These 28 T cell receptor beta chains were sequenced from one sample in a study of identifying expanded T cells in peripheral blood. Sequenced by immunoSEQ multiplex PCR; TCRdb stores in-frame clones only, minus some. This sample has more than 90,000 clones, with roughly 87% found just once. Sequences were obtained from blood. The receptors here all came from a person aged 18-69 years in good health.

The V gene is TRBV6-5, the J gene TRBJ2-3; D assignment may be TRBD1 or TRBD2 (5 bases each). The CDR3 spans 14 residues. Germline V gene sequence: CDR1 MNHEY, CDR2 SVGAGI. V was cut by 0 bases and J by 5 bases, with 9 bases left in between. The DNA for the CDR3 is TGTGCCAGCAGTTACTCGGCAGGGAGAGATACGCAGTATTTT. Translation: CASSYSAGRDTQYF.

This clone was seen once. The chain is built from TRBV7-2 and TRBJ2-7; D is unclear. The CDR3 loop spans 14 amino acids. Germline V lookup: CDR1 SGHTA, CDR2 FQGNSA. Trimming removed 4 bases from V and 0 bases from J, with 10 bases in between. The CDR3: CASSSLVGSYEQYF. For the CDR3, the DNA is TGTGCCAGCAGCTCACTCGTAGGCTCCTACGAGCAGTACTTC.

This clone was counted a single time. V usage is TRBV30 and J usage is TRBJ1-2; D call uncertain. Germline-derived CDR1 and CDR2 are GTSNPN and SVGIG (reference sequence). Trimming stripped 1 base from V and 8 bases from J, with 17 bases between. The CDR3 runs to 14 residues. The CDR3 is CAWSATRTPWGYTF. CDR3 nucleotide sequence: TGTGCCTGGAGTGCGACCCGGACGCCTTGGGGCTACACCTTC.

V and J are TRBV28 and TRBJ2-1; 10 positions agree with TRBD1. Per germline, CDR1 MDHEN and CDR2 SYDVKM. The junction had 7 bases not matched to a gene; V was cut back by 5 bases and J by 3 bases. The CDR3 length is 16 residues. Here the CDR3 reads CASSLKDRGYYNEQFF. The CDR3 DNA reads as TGTGCCAGCAGTCTAAAGGACAGGGGGTACTACAATGAGCAGTTCTTC. The full variable domain, with the rest looked up from reference TRBV28 and TRBJ2-1, is DVKVTQSSRYLVKRTGEKVFLECVQDMDHENMFWYRQDPGLGLRLIYFSYDVKMKEKGDIPEGYSVSREKKERFSLILESASTNQTSMYLCASSLKDRGYYNEQFFGPGTRLTVL.

The chain couples TRBV11-2 to TRBJ2-2; 12 bases are shared with TRBD2. Germline CDR1 SGHAT, CDR2 FQNNGV. The J segment lost 3 bases and the V segment lost 0 bases, leaving 8 bases of the junction unmatched. This CDR3 spans 19 amino acids. The CDR3 sequence: CASSLDLLAGGRHTGELFF. The CDR3 DNA reads as TGTGCCAGCAGCTTAGATTTACTAGCGGGGGGCCGGCACACCGGGGAGCTGTTTTTT.

The chain recombines TRBV18 with TRBJ1-1; D is uncertain. Germline V gene data show CDR1 as KGHSH and CDR2 as LQKENI. The CDR3 consists of 15 residues. V was clipped by 2 bases and J by 0 bases, with 10 bases between them. In DNA, the CDR3 is TGTGCCAGCTCACCAGGTCCCAGGTTGAACACTGAAGCTTTCTTT. Translated, it gives CASSPGPRLNTEAFF.

The chain has TRBV7-8 and TRBJ1-2; unclear D gene. Trimming took off 2 bases at V and 0 bases at J, with 7 bases between the two ends. Germline loops: CDR1 SGHVS, CDR2 FQNEAQ. The CDR3 is made up of 14 amino acids. This CDR3 is CASSLSVTNYGYTF. Written as DNA, the CDR3 is TGTGCCAGCAGCTTATCCGTTACTAACTATGGCTACACCTTC.

The chain links TRBV27 to TRBJ2-7, with TRBD1 as a possible D gene (6 bases). Trimming removed 2 bases from V and 3 bases from J, with 14 bases in between. The CDR3 contains 15 residues. Germline V gene data show CDR1 as MNHEY and CDR2 as SMNVEV (reference sequence). The CDR3, as DNA: TGTGCCAGCAGTTTAGCCCAGGGGTCACGCTACGAGCAGTACTTC. Amino acid sequence: CASSLAQGSRYEQYF.

This chain links TRBV10-3 with TRBJ1-4; no firm D call. Per the germline V gene, CDR1 is ENHRY and CDR2 is SYGVKD. Trimming took 2 bases from V and 8 from J, leaving 12 bases between them. The CDR3 contains 14 residues. The CDR3 here is CAISERAEQEKLFF. DNA of the CDR3: TGTGCCATCAGTGAGAGGGCCGAACAGGAAAAACTGTTTTTT.

For this clone: Its ends do not fully match the called genes, so a read error is possible. The chain links TRBV7-2 to TRBJ2-1, with D possibly matching TRBD2 (5 bases). The CDR3 extends over 14 amino acids. Germline CDR1 reads SGHTA; CDR2 reads FQGNSA. CDR3 amino acids: CASSLAHLRPEQFF. CDR3 DNA sequence: TGTGCCAGCAGCCTAGCCCACCTAAGGCCTGAGCAGTTCTTC.

The rearrangement joins TRBV7-2 to TRBJ1-5, with D uncertain. Trimming left V 5 bases short and J 3 bases short, with 17 bases between. The CDR3 covers 16 residues. In germline, CDR1 is SGHTA, CDR2 FQGNSA. The CDR3 loop is CASSLMSNGNNQPQHF. CDR3 DNA sequence: TGTGCCAGCAGCCTCATGAGCAACGGTAACAATCAGCCCCAGCATTTT.

The CDR3 loop is CASSQKTGPYEQYF. The CDR3 DNA sequence: TGTGCCAGCTCACAAAAGACAGGGCCGTACGAGCAGTACTTC. V is TRBV18 and J is TRBJ2-7; 7 positions match TRBD1. J lost 4 bases, V lost 4 bases, and 7 bases had no gene match. This CDR3 spans 14 amino acids. The germline CDR1 and CDR2 sequences are KGHSH and LQKENI.

The rearrangement links TRBV19 to TRBJ1-4; a possible D gene is TRBD1 (6 bases). V was clipped by 7 bases and J by 8 bases, with 35 bases between them. The germline V gene encodes CDR1 LNHDA and CDR2 SQIVND (reference sequence). This CDR3 has 20 amino acids. CDR3 nucleotides: TGTGCCAGTACTCCAAGGGGACATGACCCCTTATCGGTCATGTGGGAAAAACTGTTTTTT. Its translation: CASTPRGHDPLSVMWEKLFF.

DNA of the CDR3: TGCGCCAGCAGTCTTAGCCGAGGGGTTAATCAGCCCCAGCATTTT. Amino acids: CASSLSRGVNQPQHF. The genes are TRBV10-2 and TRBJ1-5; a weak D match, TRBD1 (5 bases). The CDR3 is made up of 15 amino acids. Germline CDR1 is WSHSY and CDR2 is SAAADI. Trimming removed 5 bases from V and 4 bases from J, with 15 bases in between.

The chain has TRBV7-2 and TRBJ1-5; no reliable D call. The CDR3 has 15 amino acids. Germline V gives CDR1 SGHTA, CDR2 FQGNSA. V was pared by 1 base and J by 9 bases, with 16 bases between. The CDR3 DNA follows: TGTGCCAGCAGCTTAGACGTGACCCCGGGAGTGCCCCAGCATTTT. Amino acid sequence: CASSLDVTPGVPQHF. The full variable domain, its missing parts supplied by reference TRBV7-2 and TRBJ1-5, is GAGVSQSPSNKVTEKGKDVELRCDPISGHTALYWYRQSLGQGLEFLIYFQGNSAPDKSGLPSDRFSAERTGGSVSTLTIQRTQQEDSAVYLCASSLDVTPGVPQHFGDGTRLSIL.

This clone has just a few counts. The chain carries TRBV9 and TRBJ1-1, with 7 bases matching TRBD1. There are 14 residues in the CDR3. Germline values: CDR1 SGDLS, CDR2 YYNGEE. J gave up 1 base and V 1 base, and 1 base lay outside the gene matches. The CDR3 DNA sequence: TGTGCCAGCAGCGTAACAGGGGCGAACACTGAAGCTTTCTTT. Its protein is CASSVTGANTEAFF.

This clone has only a few counts. The V and J genes are TRBV6-5 and TRBJ2-1; D may be TRBD2 (6 bases). CDR1 and CDR2 from the germline V gene are MNHEY and SVGAGI. The CDR3 spans 13 residues. The V gene lost 2 bases and the J gene lost 12 bases, with 14 bases spanning the gap. CDR3 sequence: CASSYRDSEPQFF. The CDR3 nucleotides are TGTGCCAGCAGTTACCGGGACTCAGAGCCGCAGTTCTTC.

This chain connects TRBV5-1 to TRBJ2-7; 9 nucleotides agree with TRBD2. The CDR3 has 15 amino acids. J was trimmed by 4 bases and V by 4 bases; bases with no gene match: 9. CDR1 and CDR2 from the germline V gene are SGHRS and YFSETQ. The CDR3 bases are TGCGCCAGCAGCCCCTTAGCGGGGGAGGAATACGAGCAGTACTTC. The encoded protein is CASSPLAGEEYEQYF.

This clone was recorded at least ten times. The chain recombines TRBV5-4 with TRBJ2-7; D is ambiguous. V dropped 5 bases and J dropped 4 bases, with 13 bases sitting between them. Germline V gene sequence: CDR1 SGHNT, CDR2 YYREEE (reference sequence). CDR3 length: 13 residues. CDR3 coding DNA: TGTGCCAGCAGTAAAGACGCCAGTTACGAGCAGTACTTC. It translates to CASSKDASYEQYF.

The chain combines TRBV10-1 with TRBJ1-5; D unresolved. This CDR3 contains 16 residues. Germline V gene data show CDR1 as WNHNN and CDR2 as SYGVQD (reference sequence). Trimming removed 2 bases at V and 1 base at J, with 12 bases between. The CDR3 region has the DNA TGCGCCAGCAGTGAGATCAGTTGGGCGAGCAATCAGCCCCAGCATTTT. Protein sequence: CASSEISWASNQPQHF.

This chain uses TRBV6-5 with TRBJ1-4; D unresolved. Looked up from germline, CDR1 is MNHEY and CDR2 is SVGAGI. The V and J ends lost 1 base and 6 bases respectively, with 9 bases between them. The CDR3 runs to 14 residues. The CDR3 DNA sequence: TGTGCCAGCAGTTACTGGGGTAGGGATGAAAAACTGTTTTTT. Amino acid sequence: CASSYWGRDEKLFF.

The V gene is TRBV5-4, the J gene TRBJ2-7; D perhaps matches TRBD2 (5 bases). Per germline, CDR1 SGHNT and CDR2 YYREEE (reference sequence). Trimming shortened V by 0 bases and J by 3 bases, and 19 bases separated the two germline ends. The CDR3 is 17 residues long. The CDR3 loop is CASSLAASPGMYYEQYF. The CDR3 coding sequence is TGTGCCAGCAGCTTGGCCGCGTCCCCGGGGATGTACTACGAGCAGTACTTC.

The genes are TRBV15 and TRBJ1-5, with D tentatively TRBD1 (5 bases). Trimming cost V 0 bases and J 5 bases, with 14 bases left between them. The CDR3 runs 16 residues. Germline V gene sequence: CDR1 LNHNV, CDR2 YYDKDF (reference sequence). CDR3 nucleotide sequence: TGTGCCACCAGCAGAGATCCGGGGGAGAAGGATCAGCCCCAGCATTTT. This translates into CATSRDPGEKDQPQHF.

V and J are TRBV6-5 and TRBJ1-1, with 9 positions matching TRBD1. The junction had 5 bases not matched to a gene; V was cut back by 5 bases and J by 1 base. The CDR3 extends over 15 amino acids. CDR1 MNHEY and CDR2 SVGAGI come from the germline V gene. The CDR3 here is CASSITGGGNTEAFF. CDR3 DNA: TGTGCCAGCAGTATCACAGGGGGCGGGAACACTGAAGCTTTCTTT.

This sequence joins TRBV28 and TRBJ1-3; perhaps TRBD1 as D (6 bases). V lost 6 bases to trimming and J lost 2 bases, with 14 bases between them. CDR1 and CDR2 from the germline V gene are MDHEN and SYDVKM. This CDR3 spans 15 amino acids. CDR3 residues: CASSRGYRAGNTIYF. The CDR3 region has the DNA TGTGCCAGCAGCAGGGGATATCGTGCTGGAAACACCATATATTTT.

This chain joins TRBV5-4 and TRBJ2-3, with a weak D call TRBD2 (6 bases). V was shortened by 2 bases and J by 0 bases, with 10 bases between the two germline ends. The CDR3 is 15 amino acids. CDR1 is SGHNT, CDR2 YYREEE, per germline (reference sequence). CDR3: CASSFSGTSTDTQYF. The CDR3 DNA reads as TGTGCCAGCAGCTTTTCCGGGACTAGCACAGATACGCAGTATTTT.

This chain links TRBV4-2 with TRBJ2-1; D is unclear. This CDR3 is built from 14 residues. Germline values: CDR1 LGHNA, CDR2 YNFKEQ. V lost 2 bases to trimming and J lost 8 bases, with 13 bases between them. The CDR3 DNA reads as TGTGCCAGCAGCCAATCGGGCCGGGTGGATGAGCAGTTCTTC. Translated, it gives CASSQSGRVDEQFF.

CDR3: CASSGTSSTDTQYF. DNA of the CDR3: TGTGCCAGCAGCGGGACTAGTTCCACAGATACGCAGTATTTT. The V gene is TRBV7-9, the J gene TRBJ2-3; 8 nucleotides align to TRBD2. The CDR3 spans 14 residues. Germline V lookup: CDR1 SEHNR, CDR2 FQNEAQ (reference sequence). J lost 2 bases, V lost 5 bases, and 3 bases had no gene match.